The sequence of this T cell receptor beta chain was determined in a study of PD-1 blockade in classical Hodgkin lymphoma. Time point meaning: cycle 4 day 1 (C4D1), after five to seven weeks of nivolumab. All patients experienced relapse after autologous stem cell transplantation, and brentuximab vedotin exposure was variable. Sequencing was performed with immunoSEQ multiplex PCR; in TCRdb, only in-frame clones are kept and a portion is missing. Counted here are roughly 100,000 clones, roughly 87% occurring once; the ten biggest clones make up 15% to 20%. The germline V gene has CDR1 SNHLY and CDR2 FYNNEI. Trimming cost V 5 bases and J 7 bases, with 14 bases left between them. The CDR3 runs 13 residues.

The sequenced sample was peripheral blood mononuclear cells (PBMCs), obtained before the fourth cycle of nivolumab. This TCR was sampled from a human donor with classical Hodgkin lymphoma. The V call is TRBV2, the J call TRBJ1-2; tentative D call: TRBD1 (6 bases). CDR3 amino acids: CASSSRQGLGYTF. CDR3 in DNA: TGTGCCAGCAGTAGTCGGCAGGGGCTTGGCTACACCTTC.